The 18 T cell receptor beta chains listed next were all sequenced from one sample in a study of T cells expressing NK-cell markers. Reprocessing the 5' RACE reads, TCRdb reports a single entry for every CDR3 protein and omits DNA. This repertoire comprises about 150,000 distinct CDR3 sequences; its ten largest clones make up approximately 12%. Sequencing was carried out using blood T cells: a sorted CD56 or NKG2C T cell subset, CD4+ or CD8+ T cells, or bulk PBMC T cells (not recorded which). These receptors all come from a man younger than 35 in good health.

The CDR3 here is CASSTIGTGGGEQFF. This chain uses TRBV27 with TRBJ2-1; lacking DNA, the TRBD1 call made by TCRdb goes unchecked. This CDR3 is 15 amino acids long. Per the germline V gene, CDR1 is MNHEY and CDR2 is SMNVEV (reference sequence).

The V call is TRBV4-1, the J call TRBJ2-1; TCRdb returns TRBD2, unconfirmable since there is no DNA. The CDR3 covers 15 residues. Germline lookup yields CDR1 MGHRA and CDR2 YSYEKL. The CDR3 protein is CASRLIAGSYNEQFF.

CDR3 residues: CASSLDRGTQETQYF. The chain recombines TRBV11-2 with TRBJ2-5. The CDR3 covers 15 residues. Germline values: CDR1 SGHAT, CDR2 FQNNGV.

The chain combines TRBV20-1 with TRBJ2-1; TCRdb gives TRBD2 as the D gene, but with no DNA this cannot be confirmed. Germline CDR1 DFQATT, CDR2 SNEGSKA (reference sequence). CDR3 length equals 12 residues. The CDR3 region is CSAKLAVNEQFF.

The rearrangement joins TRBV20-1 to TRBJ2-7; the TRBD1 assignment by TCRdb is unverifiable without DNA. This CDR3 has 14 amino acids. Per the germline V gene, CDR1 is DFQATT and CDR2 is SNEGSKA (reference sequence). Here the CDR3 reads CSATGQSGTYEQYF.

The J gene is TRBJ1-5, the V gene TRBV6-1. CDR1 is MNHNS and CDR2 is SASEGT in the germline V gene. This CDR3 is 13 amino acids long. This CDR3 is CASSPSQRQPQHF.

This sequence joins TRBV6-1 and TRBJ2-7; TCRdb proposes TRBD1, but this gene call is untestable without DNA. CDR1 is MNHNS and CDR2 is SASEGT in the germline V gene. The CDR3 spans 14 residues. The CDR3 sequence is CASSAGQGGYEQYF.

The chain recombines TRBV12-3 or TRBV12-4 with TRBJ2-4; the TCRdb call, TRBD1, lacks DNA for checking. CDR3 length: 14 amino acids. The CDR3: CASITGTGANIQYF.

This chain joins TRBV6-5 and TRBJ2-5; absent DNA, TCRdb's TRBD2 call cannot be checked. Looked up from germline, CDR1 is MNHEY and CDR2 is SVGAGI. The CDR3 runs to 18 residues. CDR3 protein: CASRSNRGAVRPQETQYF.

The chain carries TRBV5-5 and TRBJ2-7; no DNA is available, so the TRBD2 call from TCRdb remains unchecked. The CDR3 spans 15 residues. CDR1 and CDR2 from the germline V gene are SGHKS and YYEKEE (reference sequence). CDR3 loop: CASSFSTGRVYEQYF.

The CDR3: CATSRVGAGTEAFF. The chain uses TRBV15 and TRBJ1-1. CDR1 is LNHNV and CDR2 is YYDKDF in the germline V gene (reference sequence). The length of the CDR3 is 14 residues.

CDR3 residues: CASSLEWVDEQYF. The chain recombines TRBV11-2 with TRBJ2-7. The CDR3 runs to 13 residues. Germline CDR1 and CDR2: SGHAT and FQNNGV. Looking up the rest from reference TRBV11-2 and TRBJ2-7 gives the full variable domain: EAGVAQSPRYKIIEKRQSVAFWCNPISGHATLYWYQQILGQGPKLLIQFQNNGVVDDSQLPKDRFSAERLKGVDSTLKIQPAKLEDSAVYLCASSLEWVDEQYFGPGTRLTVT.

V and J are TRBV6-2 or TRBV6-3 and TRBJ2-1. Germline V CDR1 and CDR2: MNHEY, SVGEGT. The CDR3 has 14 residues. CDR3 sequence: CASSPGWTDNEQFF.

The chain links TRBV7-2 to TRBJ2-5; TCRdb's assignment of TRBD2 cannot be checked, as there is no DNA. CDR1 is SGHTA, CDR2 FQGNSA, per germline. CDR3 length equals 15 residues. This CDR3 is CASSLTVGPQETQYF.

The chain employs TRBV13 and TRBJ2-5; as DNA is missing, the TRBD1 call by TCRdb cannot be tested. The CDR3 contains 13 residues. Germline assignment: CDR1 PRHDT and CDR2 FYEKMQ (reference sequence). The CDR3: CASSEDSQETQYF.

The rearrangement joins TRBV21-1 to TRBJ1-2. TRBV21-1 is termed a pseudogene. The CDR3 consists of 14 residues. The chain's CDR3 is CASSNGRGVYGYTF.

V is TRBV12-5 and J is TRBJ2-5. The CDR3 sequence is 11 residues long. The germline gives CDR1 LGHNT, CDR2 FRNRAP. CDR3: CASGFGETQYF.

The V gene is TRBV18, the J gene TRBJ2-1; TCRdb outputs TRBD2, but without DNA this stays unchecked. Germline V gene sequence: CDR1 KGHSH, CDR2 LQKENI. CDR3 length: 14 amino acids. CDR3 in amino acids: CASSPPGPEGEQFF.